The text below deals with one TCR beta chain. What it binds is not known. TCR beta libraries were built with iRepertoire HTBI primers and Arm-PCR of CDR3 regions. TCRdb analysed the multiplex PCR reads with MiXCR anew, one entry per CDR3 protein. The sample lists approximately 360,000 distinct CDR3 sequences, less than 30% occurring once. Time point of the sample: persistent/refractory GD, antithyroid drugs over 5 years with positive TRAb. Scientists built the TCR library using RNA that was extracted from PBMCs. It was American Thyroid Association guidelines that determined Graves' disease diagnosis. The data derive from a study of regulatory T cells in long-lasting Graves disease. Study-wide context: The study counted Graves' disease as persistent given over 5 years of antithyroid drugs and positive TSH receptor antibodies.

Findings and limits, study-wide: TCR diversity was lower in persistent than newly diagnosed Graves' disease.

Trimming took 5 bases from V and 5 from J; bases not matched to a gene: 14. The germline gives CDR1 MDHEN, CDR2 SYDVKM. CDR3 length: 17 amino acids. This TCR was sampled from a woman aged 35 to 49 with Graves disease. The chain combines TRBV28 with TRBJ2-1, with 8 bases aligning to TRBD2. This sample comprised peripheral blood mononuclear cells (PBMCs), obtained when the disease was refractory, from a patient treated with antithyroid drugs. The CDR3 spells CASSPLFLAGRHNEQFF. In DNA form, the CDR3 reads TGTGCCAGCAGTCCCCTCTTTCTAGCGGGCAGACACAATGAGCAGTTCTTC.